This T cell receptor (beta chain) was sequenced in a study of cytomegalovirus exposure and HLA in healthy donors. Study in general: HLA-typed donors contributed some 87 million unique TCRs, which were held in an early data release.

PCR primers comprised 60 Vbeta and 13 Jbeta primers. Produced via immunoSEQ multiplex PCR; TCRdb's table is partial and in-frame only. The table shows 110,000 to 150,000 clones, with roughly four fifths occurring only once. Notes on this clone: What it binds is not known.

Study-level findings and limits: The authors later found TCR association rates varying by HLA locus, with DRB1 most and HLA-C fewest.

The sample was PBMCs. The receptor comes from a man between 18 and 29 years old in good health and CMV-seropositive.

The CDR3 nucleotides read TGCGCCAGCAGCCCTGATCGGGACAGGGTCAACACCGGGGAGCTGTTTTTT. Translating gives CASSPDRDRVNTGELFF. The chain joins TRBV5-1 to TRBJ2-2, with TRBD1 matching over 9 bases. Germline V gives CDR1 SGHRS, CDR2 YFSETQ. V gave up 4 bases and J gave up 2 bases; unmatched junction bases: 9. This CDR3 has 17 residues.